The rows below give T cell receptor beta chains drawn from one sample of a study of blood T cell repertoires in COVID-19. Assay used: immunoSEQ multiplex PCR; TCRdb lists only in-frame clones, some missing. This sample has just under 350,000 clones, with approximately 82% found just once. The sequenced material came from peripheral blood. Receptor source: a young man with active or convalescent COVID-19. The CDR3 runs from the conserved cysteine through the conserved F or W. The D gene is left open where the match is weak. Where a row states a size, it is once, few, many or the class of an expanded clone; other rows omit it.

clone size	D gene	J gene	V gene	CDR3 DNA	CDR3 protein
.	TRBD2	TRBJ2-1	TRBV10-2	TGCGCCAGCAGTGAGGGGGGGGGACTAGCGGTTTACAATGAGCAGTTCTTC	CASSEGGGLAVYNEQFF
.	.	TRBJ2-1	TRBV4-3	TGCGCCAGCACCATGGAGTTGGGTCTGGGCTCCTACAATGAGCAGTTCTTC	CASTMELGLGSYNEQFF
.	TRBD1	TRBJ2-1	TRBV7-7	TGTGCCAGCAGCCCAGATTGGACAGGGCCCTACAATGAGCAGTTCTTC	CASSPDWTGPYNEQFF
few	TRBD2	TRBJ2-1	TRBV7-9	TGTGCCAGCAGCTTGGGTAGCGGGGTCTACAATGAGCAGTTCTTC	CASSLGSGVYNEQFF
.	TRBD2	TRBJ2-2	TRBV19	TGTGCCAGTAGTTTGGAGCGGGAGACGACCGGGGAGCTGTTTTTT	CASSLERETTGELFF
.	.	TRBJ2-5	TRBV4-1	TGCGCCAGCAGCCTGGGAGTCCAAGAGACCCAGTACTTC	CASSLGVQETQYF
.	.	TRBJ2-7	TRBV11-2	TGTGCCAGCAGCAGAGAGTCTACCTACGAGCAGTACTTC	CASSRESTYEQYF
.	.	TRBJ1-1	TRBV5-1	TGCGCCAGCCGTTCCTTGGAGGGCCGGGGCAACACTGAAGCTTTCTTT	CASRSLEGRGNTEAFF
.	TRBD1	TRBJ2-1	TRBV11-3	TGTGCCAGCAGCCCGACAGGGTTTGAGCAGTTCTTC	CASSPTGFEQFF
.	TRBD1	TRBJ2-1	TRBV4-1	TGCGCCAGCAGTTTCGGGACAGGGGGCGAGGGGTCCTACAATGAGCAGTTCTTC	CASSFGTGGEGSYNEQFF
.	TRBD2	TRBJ2-3	TRBV5-4	TGTGCCAGCAGCTTGGGCCTCGGGAGGACAGATACGCAGTATTTT	CASSLGLGRTDTQYF
.	.	TRBJ1-5	TRBV30	TGTGCCTTACAGGGTGGAAGCAATCAGCCCCAGCATTTT	CALQGGSNQPQHF
.	TRBD2	TRBJ2-2	TRBV28	TGTGCCAGCAGGAAAACCCTAGCGGGGAAGGCCGGGGAGCTGTTTTTT	CASRKTLAGKAGELFF
.	TRBD1	TRBJ1-2	TRBV5-1	TGCGCCAGCAGCCTACTACCCGGGACAGGGGGCTCTTATGGCTACACCTTC	CASSLLPGTGGSYGYTF
.	.	TRBJ1-1	TRBV2	TGTGCCAGCAGGGTCAGCGGGCAGAACACTGAAGCTTTCTTT	CASRVSGQNTEAFF
few	TRBD1	TRBJ1-3	TRBV5-6	TGTGCCAGCAGCCTACCACAGGGGGCTGGAAACACCATATATTTT	CASSLPQGAGNTIYF
.	.	TRBJ2-3	TRBV5-1	TGCGCCAGCAGCCTAGGACAAGTGCAGTATTTT	CASSLGQVQYF
.	TRBD1	TRBJ1-2	TRBV6-5	TGTGCCAGCAGTTACCCCCGAGGGACAGGGAACTATGGCTACACCTTC	CASSYPRGTGNYGYTF
.	.	TRBJ1-1	TRBV6-5	TGTGCCAGCAGTCTAGGGACAGAAGCTTTCTTT	CASSLGTEAFF
.	.	TRBJ1-1	TRBV7-8	TGTGCCAGCAGCCAACTAGGGAAGGGGGACACTGAAGCTTTCTTT	CASSQLGKGDTEAFF
.	.	TRBJ1-5	TRBV7-2	TGTGCCAGCAGCCCCCGGACGGGGGGGAATCAGCCCCAGCATTTT	CASSPRTGGNQPQHF
.	.	TRBJ2-1	TRBV28	TGTGCCAGCAGGGGCGGCCCAGGCACGGGGGAGCAGTTCTTC	CASRGGPGTGEQFF
.	.	TRBJ1-1	TRBV9	TGTGCCAGCAGCGCCCAAGTGGGGGGTGAGAACACTGAAGCTTTCTTT	CASSAQVGGENTEAFF
few	.	TRBJ2-7	TRBV14	TGTGCCAGCAGCCAAGTAGGGCCAGCGGACGAGCAGTACTTC	CASSQVGPADEQYF
.	.	TRBJ1-1	TRBV4-3	TGCGCCAGCAGCCAAGGACCGGACAGTTTGACTGAAGCTTTCTTT	CASSQGPDSLTEAFF
.	.	TRBJ1-2	TRBV6-5	TGTGCCAGCAGTTACTCAATCACTCCAAACTATGGCTACACCTTC	CASSYSITPNYGYTF
.	.	TRBJ1-5	TRBV19	TGTGCCACCTCCGGGAGTGGCAATCAGCCCCAGCATTTT	CATSGSGNQPQHF
.	TRBD2	TRBJ2-3	TRBV7-9	TGTGCCAGCAGCCCCTCCTTACTAGCGGGGGGGGGTGATACGCAGTATTTT	CASSPSLLAGGGDTQYF
.	.	TRBJ1-1	TRBV5-4	TGTGCCAGCAGCTATTCTAGGGGAAGGGAGGCTGAAGCTTTCTTT	CASSYSRGREAEAFF
.	.	TRBJ2-2	TRBV2	TGTGCCAGCAGTGAAGGTCTAGTGAAGACCGGGGAGCTGTTTTTT	CASSEGLVKTGELFF
.	TRBD2	TRBJ2-3	TRBV5-4	TGTGCCAGCAGCCTTAAACGGAAGCAGCGGGAGTCAGATACGCAGTATTTT	CASSLKRKQRESDTQYF
.	TRBD1	TRBJ1-6	TRBV6-4	TGTGCCAGCAGTGACGGACTACAGGGGAGGCGTTCACCCCTCCACTTT	CASSDGLQGRRSPLHF
.	TRBD1	TRBJ2-2	TRBV2	TGTGCCATAGCTCAGGGGGCCGTGTCCGGGGAGCTGTTTTTT	CAIAQGAVSGELFF
.	.	TRBJ1-5	TRBV6-2/TRBV6-3	TGTGCCAGCAGCCGAGGCCCTAATCAGCCCCAGCATTTT	CASSRGPNQPQHF
.	.	TRBJ1-5	TRBV7-2	TGTGCCAGCAGCTTAGCCAGTTATAGCAATCAGCCCCAGCATTTT	CASSLASYSNQPQHF
.	TRBD2	TRBJ2-1	TRBV4-2	TGTGCCAGCAGCCAACCGACTAGCGGTCTCTACAATGAGCAGTTCTTC	CASSQPTSGLYNEQFF
once	.	TRBJ2-1	TRBV28	TGTGCCAGCACCCAGGGGCATAGTGAGCAGTTCTTC	CASTQGHSEQFF
.	.	TRBJ1-2	TRBV28	TGTGCCAGCAGTGAGGTCGGTGGCTACACCTTC	CASSEVGGYTF